This T cell receptor beta chain emerged from a study of T cell responses to AZD1222 COVID-19 vaccine. Overall study results and limits: Spike-specific TCR breadth and depth both grew after two AZD1222 doses. Variant regions that are unmutated are reportedly the target of nearly half of spike-specific TCRs.

Repertoires were generated with immunoSEQ multiplex PCR, while TCRdb's copy carries only in-frame clones and drops some. Here the sample spans tens of thousands of clones, 88% being singletons. The germline gives CDR1 MNHNY, CDR2 SVGAGI (reference sequence). Deletions cut 2 bases from V and 9 bases from J, with 13 bases between. The length of the CDR3 is 13 residues. This clone was picked up a small number of times. As yet, its antigen is unknown. Sample: peripheral blood, taken 28 days after the second AZD1222 dose. The receptor comes from an adult who received the AZD1222 COVID-19 vaccine. The chain employs TRBV6-6 and TRBJ1-1; D is unresolved. The CDR3 DNA is TGTGCCAGCAGTTACCCGACTCTCGAAAAAGCTTTCTTT. Translation: CASSYPTLEKAFF.